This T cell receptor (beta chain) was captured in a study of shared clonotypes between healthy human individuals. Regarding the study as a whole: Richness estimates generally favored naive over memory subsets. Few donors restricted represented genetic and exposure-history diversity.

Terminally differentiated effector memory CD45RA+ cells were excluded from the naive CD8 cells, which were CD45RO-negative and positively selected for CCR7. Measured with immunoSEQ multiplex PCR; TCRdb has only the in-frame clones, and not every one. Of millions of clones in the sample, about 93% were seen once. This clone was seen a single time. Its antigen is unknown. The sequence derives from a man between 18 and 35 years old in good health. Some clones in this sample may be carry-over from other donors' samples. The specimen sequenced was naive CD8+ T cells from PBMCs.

The CDR3 region has the DNA TGCGCCAGCAGCAACGACCTGGCTAGCGGAACCTACAATGAGCAGTTCTTC. Amino acids: CASSNDLASGTYNEQFF. This chain connects TRBV4-3 to TRBJ2-1; 7 bases agree with TRBD2. Germline V gene data show CDR1 as LGHNA and CDR2 as YSLEER. The J segment lost 2 bases and the V segment lost 5 bases, leaving 12 bases of the junction unmatched. The CDR3 runs to 17 residues.